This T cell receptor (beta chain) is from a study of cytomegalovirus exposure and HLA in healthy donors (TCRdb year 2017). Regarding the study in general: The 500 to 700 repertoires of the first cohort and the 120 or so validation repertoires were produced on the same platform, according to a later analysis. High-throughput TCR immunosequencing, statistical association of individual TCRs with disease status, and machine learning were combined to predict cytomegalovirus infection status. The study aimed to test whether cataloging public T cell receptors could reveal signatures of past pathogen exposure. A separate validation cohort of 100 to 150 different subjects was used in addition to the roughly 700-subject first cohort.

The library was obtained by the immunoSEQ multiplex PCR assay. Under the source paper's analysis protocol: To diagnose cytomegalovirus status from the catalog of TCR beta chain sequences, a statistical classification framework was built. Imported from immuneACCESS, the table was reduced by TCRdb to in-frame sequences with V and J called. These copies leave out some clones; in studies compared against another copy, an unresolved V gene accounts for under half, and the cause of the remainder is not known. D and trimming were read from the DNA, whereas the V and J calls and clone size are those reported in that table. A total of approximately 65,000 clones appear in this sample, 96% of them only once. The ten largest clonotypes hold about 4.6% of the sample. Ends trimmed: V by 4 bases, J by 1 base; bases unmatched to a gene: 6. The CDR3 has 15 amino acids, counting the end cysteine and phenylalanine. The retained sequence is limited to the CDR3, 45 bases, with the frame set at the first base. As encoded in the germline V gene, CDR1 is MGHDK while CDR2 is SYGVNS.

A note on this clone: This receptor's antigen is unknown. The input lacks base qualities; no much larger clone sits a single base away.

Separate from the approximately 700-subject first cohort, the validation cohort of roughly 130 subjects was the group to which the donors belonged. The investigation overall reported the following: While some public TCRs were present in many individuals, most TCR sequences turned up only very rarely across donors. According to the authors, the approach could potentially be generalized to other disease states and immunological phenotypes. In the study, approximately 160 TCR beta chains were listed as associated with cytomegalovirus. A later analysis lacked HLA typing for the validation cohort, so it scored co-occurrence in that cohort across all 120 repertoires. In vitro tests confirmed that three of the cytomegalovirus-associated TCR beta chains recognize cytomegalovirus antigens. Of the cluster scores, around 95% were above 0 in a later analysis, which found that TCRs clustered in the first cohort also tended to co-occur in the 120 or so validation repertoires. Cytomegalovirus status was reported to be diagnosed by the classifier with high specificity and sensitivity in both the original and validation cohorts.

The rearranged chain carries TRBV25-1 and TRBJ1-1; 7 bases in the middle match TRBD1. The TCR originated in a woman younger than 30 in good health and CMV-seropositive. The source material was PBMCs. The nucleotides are TGTGCCAGCAGTGGCTTAGACAGGGAGAACACTGAAGCTTTCTTT. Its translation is CASSGLDRENTEAFF.